This is a list of T cell receptor beta chains from one sample in a study of blood T cell repertoires in COVID-19. Sequenced by immunoSEQ multiplex PCR; TCRdb stores in-frame clones only, minus some. The repertoire has about 170,000 clones, less than 90% of them found once; the top ten carry approximately 9.9%. Sequenced sample: peripheral blood. Every receptor here comes from an older woman with COVID-19, enrolled during active disease. Both conserved end residues are part of each CDR3. The D gene is left open where the match is weak. The size entry is marked missing in some rows and otherwise reads once, few, many or a size class.

D	J	V	size	length	DNA	CDR3
-	TRBJ2-5	TRBV11-2	once	14	TGTGCCAGCAGCTTAGATGCGCGGGGAGAGACCCAGTACTTC	CASSLDARGETQYF
-	TRBJ1-1	TRBV20-1	once	11	TGCAGTGCTAGACGGACAGTTGAAGCTTTCTTT	CSARRTVEAFF
TRBD1	TRBJ1-2	TRBV6-1	-	13	TGTGCCAGCAGTGAGGACAGGTCGTATGGCTACACCTTC	CASSEDRSYGYTF
TRBD2	TRBJ2-7	TRBV10-2	-	15	TGCGCCAGCACCGAATCCGGGACTACCTCCTACGAGCAGTACTTC	CASTESGTTSYEQYF
TRBD1	TRBJ1-1	TRBV5-5	-	14	TGTGCCAGCAGCCCCGCGACAGGGATGACTGAAGCTTTCTTT	CASSPATGMTEAFF
-	TRBJ2-6	TRBV24-1	-	16	TGTGCCACCAGTGACCGAGGTGGCTCTGGGGCCAACGTCCTGACTTTC	CATSDRGGSGANVLTF
TRBD2	TRBJ2-7	TRBV18	-	17	TGTGCCAGCCTTCCCGGGACTAGCGGGAGGGGCTTCGACGAGCAGTACTTC	CASLPGTSGRGFDEQYF
TRBD1	TRBJ2-2	TRBV5-6	-	13	TGTGCCAGCAGCCCGACAGGGTACGGGGAGCTGTTTTTT	CASSPTGYGELFF
-	TRBJ1-5	TRBV19	-	14	TGTGCCAGTAGTATGTCTCAGGGGCGTCAGCCCCAGCATTTT	CASSMSQGRQPQHF
TRBD2	TRBJ2-1	TRBV6-2/TRBV6-3	-	17	TGTGCCAGCAGTTACTCGGGCTGGGTGCGGGAGACCGATGAGCAGTTCTTC	CASSYSGWVRETDEQFF
TRBD1	TRBJ2-7	TRBV18	few	14	TGTGCCAGCTCACCCGGGACAGCTCCCTACGAGCAGTACTTC	CASSPGTAPYEQYF
TRBD1	TRBJ1-2	TRBV9	-	16	TGTGCCAGCAGCCTTACCCCGGGACAGGGGAATGGTGGCTACACCTTC	CASSLTPGQGNGGYTF
TRBD1	TRBJ2-2	TRBV10-3	-	15	TGTGCCATCAGTGAGTCGACAGGGGGCACCGGGGAGCTGTTTTTT	CAISESTGGTGELFF
-	TRBJ1-2	TRBV9	-	14	TGTGCCAGCAGCCCAGAGGGGGGGAGTTATGGCTACACCTTC	CASSPEGGSYGYTF
TRBD1	TRBJ1-2	TRBV5-8	few	14	TGTGCCAGCAGCTTGGTCCGGACAGGGGAGCCATACACCTTC	CASSLVRTGEPYTF
TRBD1	TRBJ1-6	TRBV19	-	15	TGTGCCAGTAGGGGACAGGGGGCGCCTAATTCACCCCTCCACTTT	CASRGQGAPNSPLHF
-	TRBJ2-1	TRBV29-1	-	12	TGCAGCGTTGCCCAGGGGTACAATGAGCAGTTCTTC	CSVAQGYNEQFF
TRBD2	TRBJ2-3	TRBV14	-	18	TGTGCCAGCAGCCCCAATTGGGGTAGCGGGAGGGCCACAGATACGCAGTATTTT	CASSPNWGSGRATDTQYF
TRBD1	TRBJ2-5	TRBV6-5	-	14	TGTGCCATCGGACAGGGGGCGATTGGAAAGACCCAGTACTTC	CAIGQGAIGKTQYF
-	TRBJ2-1	TRBV9	-	14	TGTGCCAGCAGCGTAGGCGGGACCCTCAATGAGCAGTTCTTC	CASSVGGTLNEQFF
-	TRBJ2-7	TRBV11-3	-	15	TGTGCCAGCACCCATGACTCAGGGGTGACCTACGAGCAGTACTTC	CASTHDSGVTYEQYF
-	TRBJ1-5	TRBV27	-	16	TGTGCCAGCAGACGCCTCATGGGACAACTCAATCAGCCCCAGCATTTT	CASRRLMGQLNQPQHF
TRBD1	TRBJ2-5	TRBV6-5	-	11	TGTGCCAGCACCAGGGGGGAGACCCAGTACTTC	CASTRGETQYF
-	TRBJ2-7	TRBV24-1	-	14	TGTGCCACCGGGGCTGACAAGAACTCCTACGAGCAGTACTTC	CATGADKNSYEQYF
-	TRBJ1-2	TRBV19	-	13	TGTGCCAGTAGTCCCCGCGGGCGGGATGGCTACACCTTC	CASSPRGRDGYTF
TRBD1	TRBJ1-5	TRBV28	-	14	TGTGCCAGCAGTTTCGCAGGGGGCGGGCAGCCCCAGCATTTT	CASSFAGGGQPQHF
-	TRBJ2-3	TRBV6-6	-	15	TGTGCCAGCAGTTACTCGAAAGGGGTTGGAGATACGCAGTATTTT	CASSYSKGVGDTQYF
-	TRBJ1-5	TRBV24-1	-	15	TGTGCCACCAGTGACCCTGACAGTTACAATCAGCCCCAGCATTTT	CATSDPDSYNQPQHF
TRBD1	TRBJ2-2	TRBV19	-	17	TGTGCCAGTAGCCCCCGAGTCGGGACAGCAAACACCGGGGAGCTGTTTTTT	CASSPRVGTANTGELFF
-	TRBJ2-3	TRBV12-3/TRBV12-4	once	11	TGTGCCAGCAGTCGGAGGGGTACGCAGTATTTT	CASSRRGTQYF
TRBD1	TRBJ2-3	TRBV5-1	-	14	TGCGCCAGCAGCTACGAACTTCGGGACAGTACGCAGTATTTT	CASSYELRDSTQYF
TRBD1	TRBJ1-5	TRBV7-6	-	18	TGTGCCAGCAGCTTATTCCCGGTAGGGACAGGGGGCGCCGAGCCCCAGCATTTT	CASSLFPVGTGGAEPQHF
-	TRBJ2-7	TRBV6-6	few	12	TGTGCCAGCAGCCTAGACCCCTACGAGCAGTACTTC	CASSLDPYEQYF
-	TRBJ1-5	TRBV19	many	17	TGTGCCAGTAGTATCAACCCGAGAGGTCTTGGAAATCAGCCCCAGCATTTT	CASSINPRGLGNQPQHF
TRBD1	TRBJ1-5	TRBV30	-	16	TGTGCCTGGAGTATACGGACAGGGCGTAGCAATCAGCCCCAGCATTTT	CAWSIRTGRSNQPQHF
-	TRBJ1-3	TRBV7-2	-	16	TGTGCCAGCAGCTTAGTCGGGGGGGCTTCTGGAAACACCATATATTTT	CASSLVGGASGNTIYF
-	TRBJ1-3	TRBV6-5	-	15	TGTGCCAGCAGGATAGATAGATTCTCTGGAAACACCATATATTTT	CASRIDRFSGNTIYF
TRBD1	TRBJ2-2	TRBV4-1	-	15	TGCGCCAGCAGCCAAGAACAGGGGGTCGCCGGGGAGCTGTTTTTT	CASSQEQGVAGELFF
-	TRBJ2-7	TRBV24-1	once	12	TGTGCCACCAGTGCTCAGGGTAGAGAGCAGTACTTC	CATSAQGREQYF
TRBD1	TRBJ2-7	TRBV28	-	16	TGTGCCAGCAGTTCCTCCCGGGACAGGGGGAAGTACGAGCAGTACTTC	CASSSSRDRGKYEQYF
TRBD2	TRBJ2-1	TRBV9	-	15	TGTGCCAGCAGCGTTCGACTAGCGGGAGCAACTGAGCAGTTCTTC	CASSVRLAGATEQFF
-	TRBJ2-5	TRBV19	-	17	TGTGCCAGTAGTATGAGCATTAGAGTGACTAACCAAGAGACCCAGTACTTC	CASSMSIRVTNQETQYF
TRBD1	TRBJ1-4	TRBV7-9	-	14	TGTGCCAGCAGTATGGGACAGATGAATGAAAAACTGTTTTTT	CASSMGQMNEKLFF
TRBD1	TRBJ1-4	TRBV28	-	16	TGTGCCAGCAGTCGATATGGACAGGGGCAGGGTGAAAAACTGTTTTTT	CASSRYGQGQGEKLFF
TRBD1	TRBJ1-1	TRBV5-1	-	13	TGCGCCAGCGGAACAGGGGGTAACACTGAAGCTTTCTTT	CASGTGGNTEAFF
-	TRBJ2-2	TRBV12-5	once	14	TGTGCTAGTGGTTTGGCACTTAACACCGGGGAGCTGTTTTTT	CASGLALNTGELFF
-	TRBJ2-2	TRBV27	-	16	TGTGCCAGCAGTTTCGACCGGCCTAGCTATCACGGGGAGCTGTTTTTT	CASSFDRPSYHGELFF
TRBD2	TRBJ2-7	TRBV6-6	-	13	TGTGCCAGCACAAAAACTAGCGGATACGAGCAGTACTTC	CASTKTSGYEQYF
TRBD2	TRBJ2-3	TRBV7-3	-	15	TGTGCCAGCAGTTTAGCGGGAGTGAGCACAGATACGCAGTATTTT	CASSLAGVSTDTQYF
TRBD1	TRBJ1-3	TRBV15	few	19	TGTGCCACCAGCAGCTACGACCCGACAGGGGCCAACTCTGGAAACACCATATATTTT	CATSSYDPTGANSGNTIYF